The T cell receptor beta chain described here comes from a study of response to subunit inactivated influenza vaccine. TCRdb reprocessed the RT-PCR reads via MiXCR and lists one record per CDR3 protein. The repertoire has 700,000 to 800,000 distinct CDR3 sequences, about 18% of them found once; the top ten carry roughly 10%. The study's findings and limits: The authors offered the suggestion that each seasonal influenza vaccination recruits few new T cells.

Trimming took 3 bases from V and 4 from J, leaving 9 bases between them. This CDR3 region has 13 residues. This clonotype showed up just a few times. Its specificity is not known. The input for sequencing was PBMCs from blood, taken more than 4 days after vaccination. The sequence came from a man aged 50-59 years who received an inactivated influenza vaccine. This chain links TRBV12-3 or TRBV12-4 with TRBJ2-5; no clear D. CDR3: CASSFDKRETQYF. The CDR3 bases are TGTGCCAGCAGTTTCGACAAGCGAGAGACCCAGTACTTC.